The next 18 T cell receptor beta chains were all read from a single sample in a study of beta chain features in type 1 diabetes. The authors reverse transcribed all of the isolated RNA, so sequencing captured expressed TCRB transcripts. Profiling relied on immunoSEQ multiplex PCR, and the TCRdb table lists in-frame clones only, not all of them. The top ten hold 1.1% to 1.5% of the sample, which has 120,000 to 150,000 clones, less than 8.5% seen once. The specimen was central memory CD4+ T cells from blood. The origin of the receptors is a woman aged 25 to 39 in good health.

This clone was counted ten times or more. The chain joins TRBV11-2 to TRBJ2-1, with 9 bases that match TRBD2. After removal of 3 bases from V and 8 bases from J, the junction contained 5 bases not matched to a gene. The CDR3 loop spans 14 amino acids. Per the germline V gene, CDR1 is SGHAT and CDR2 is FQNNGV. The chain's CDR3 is CASSFGGRGDEQFF. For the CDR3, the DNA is TGTGCCAGCAGCTTTGGCGGGAGGGGGGATGAGCAGTTCTTC.

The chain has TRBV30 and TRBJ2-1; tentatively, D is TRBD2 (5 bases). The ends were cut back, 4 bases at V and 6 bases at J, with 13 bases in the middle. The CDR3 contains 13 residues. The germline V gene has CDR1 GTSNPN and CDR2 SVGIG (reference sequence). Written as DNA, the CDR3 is TGTGCCTGGATGTGGCTAGCCGGCAATGAGCAGTTCTTC. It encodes CAWMWLAGNEQFF. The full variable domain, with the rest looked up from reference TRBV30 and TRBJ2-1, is SQTIHQWPATLVQPVGSPLSLECTVEGTSNPNLYWYRQAAGRGLQLLFYSVGIGQISSEVPQNLSASRPQDRQFILSSKKLLLSDSGFYLCAWMWLAGNEQFFGPGTRLTVL.

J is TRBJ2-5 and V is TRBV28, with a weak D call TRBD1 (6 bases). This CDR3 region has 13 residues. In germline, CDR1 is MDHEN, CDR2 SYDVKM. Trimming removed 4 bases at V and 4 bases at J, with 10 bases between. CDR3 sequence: CASSSSRGETQYF. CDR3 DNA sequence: TGTGCCAGCAGTTCGAGCAGGGGAGAGACCCAGTACTTC. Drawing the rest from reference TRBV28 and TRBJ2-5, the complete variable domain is DVKVTQSSRYLVKRTGEKVFLECVQDMDHENMFWYRQDPGLGLRLIYFSYDVKMKEKGDIPEGYSVSREKKERFSLILESASTNQTSMYLCASSSSRGETQYFGPGTRLLVL.

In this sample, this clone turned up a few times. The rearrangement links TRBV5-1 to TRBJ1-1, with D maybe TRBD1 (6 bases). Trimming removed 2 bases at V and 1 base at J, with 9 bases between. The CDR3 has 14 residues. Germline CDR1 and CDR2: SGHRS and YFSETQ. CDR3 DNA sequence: TGCGCCAGCAGCTTCGCACAGGGGAACACTGAAGCTTTCTTT. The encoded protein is CASSFAQGNTEAFF.

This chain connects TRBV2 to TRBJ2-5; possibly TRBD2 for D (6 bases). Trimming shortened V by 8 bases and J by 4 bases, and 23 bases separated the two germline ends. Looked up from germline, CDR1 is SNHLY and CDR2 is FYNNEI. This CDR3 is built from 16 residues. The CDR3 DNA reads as TGTGCCAGCGTAGGTTGGGGTAAGGGAGGTGGAGAGACCCAGTACTTC. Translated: CASVGWGKGGGETQYF. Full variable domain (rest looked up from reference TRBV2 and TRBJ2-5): EPEVTQTPSHQVTQMGQEVILRCVPISNHLYFYWYRQILGQKVEFLVSFYNNEISEKSEIFDDQFSVERPDGSNFTLKIRSTKLEDSAMYFCASVGWGKGGGETQYFGPGTRLLVL.

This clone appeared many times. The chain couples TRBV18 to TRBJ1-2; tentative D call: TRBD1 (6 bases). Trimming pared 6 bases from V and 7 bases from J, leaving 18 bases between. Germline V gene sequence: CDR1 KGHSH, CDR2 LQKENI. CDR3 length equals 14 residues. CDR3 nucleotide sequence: TGTGCCAGCTCCCCCCCGGGGGGGGCGTTTGGCTACACCTTC. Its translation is CASSPPGGAFGYTF.

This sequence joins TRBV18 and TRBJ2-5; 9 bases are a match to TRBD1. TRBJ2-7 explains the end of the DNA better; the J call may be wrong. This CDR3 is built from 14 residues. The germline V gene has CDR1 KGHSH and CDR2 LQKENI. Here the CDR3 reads CASSLDRGSYEQYF. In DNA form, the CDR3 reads TGTGCCAGCTCACTAGACAGGGGGAGCTACGAGCAGTACTTC.

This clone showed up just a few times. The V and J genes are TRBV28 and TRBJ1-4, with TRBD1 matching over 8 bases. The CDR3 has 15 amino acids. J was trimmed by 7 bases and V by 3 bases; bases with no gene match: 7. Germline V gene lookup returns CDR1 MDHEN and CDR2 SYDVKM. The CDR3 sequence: CASSFPGQASEKLFF. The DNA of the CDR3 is TGTGCCAGCAGTTTCCCGGGACAGGCGAGTGAAAAACTGTTTTTT.

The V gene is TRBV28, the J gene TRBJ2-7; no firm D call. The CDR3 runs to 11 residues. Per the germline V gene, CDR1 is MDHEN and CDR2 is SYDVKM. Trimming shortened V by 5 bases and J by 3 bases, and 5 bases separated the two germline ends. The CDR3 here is CASSRIYEQYF. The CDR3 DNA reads TGTGCCAGCAGTCGTATCTACGAGCAGTACTTC.

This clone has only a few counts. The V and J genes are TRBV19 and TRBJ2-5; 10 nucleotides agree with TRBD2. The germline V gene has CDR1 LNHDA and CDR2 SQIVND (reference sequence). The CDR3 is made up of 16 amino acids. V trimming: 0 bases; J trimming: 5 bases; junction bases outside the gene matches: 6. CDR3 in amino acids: CASSIEQREGHETQYF. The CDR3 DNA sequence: TGTGCCAGTAGTATAGAGCAGCGGGAGGGCCATGAGACCCAGTACTTC.

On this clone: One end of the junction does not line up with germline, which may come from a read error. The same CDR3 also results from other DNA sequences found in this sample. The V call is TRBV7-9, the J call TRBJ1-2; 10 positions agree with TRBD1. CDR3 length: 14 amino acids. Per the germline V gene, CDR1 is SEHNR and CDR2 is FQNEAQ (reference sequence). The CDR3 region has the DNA TGTGCTAGCAGCTTAGGGACAGGGGACTATGGCTACACCTTC. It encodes CASSLGTGDYGYTF.

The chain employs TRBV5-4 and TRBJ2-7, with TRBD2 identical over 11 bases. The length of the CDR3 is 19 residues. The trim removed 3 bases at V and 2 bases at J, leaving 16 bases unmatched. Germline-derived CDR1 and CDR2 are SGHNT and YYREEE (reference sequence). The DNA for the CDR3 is TGTGCCAGCAGCTCTCCCGGGACTAGCGGATCATTCAGTCCCTACGAGCAGTACTTC. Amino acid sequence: CASSSPGTSGSFSPYEQYF.

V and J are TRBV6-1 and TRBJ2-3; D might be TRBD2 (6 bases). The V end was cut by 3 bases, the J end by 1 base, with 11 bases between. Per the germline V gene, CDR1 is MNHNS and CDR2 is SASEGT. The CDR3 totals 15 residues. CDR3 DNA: TGTGCCAGCAGTGATCTGCGGGGTCGCACAGATACGCAGTATTTT. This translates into CASSDLRGRTDTQYF.

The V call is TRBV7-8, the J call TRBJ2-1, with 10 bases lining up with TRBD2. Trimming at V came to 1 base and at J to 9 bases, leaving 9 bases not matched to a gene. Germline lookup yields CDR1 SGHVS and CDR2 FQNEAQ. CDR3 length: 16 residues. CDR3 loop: CASSLGSSGSSGEQFF. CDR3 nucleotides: TGTGCCAGCAGCTTAGGTTCTAGCGGGAGTTCCGGTGAGCAGTTCTTC.

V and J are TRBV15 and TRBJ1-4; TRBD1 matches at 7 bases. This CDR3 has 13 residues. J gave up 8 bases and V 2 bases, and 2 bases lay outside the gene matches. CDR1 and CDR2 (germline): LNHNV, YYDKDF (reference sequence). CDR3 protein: CATSRRTGEKLFF. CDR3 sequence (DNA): TGTGCCACCAGCAGACGGACAGGCGAAAAACTGTTTTTT.

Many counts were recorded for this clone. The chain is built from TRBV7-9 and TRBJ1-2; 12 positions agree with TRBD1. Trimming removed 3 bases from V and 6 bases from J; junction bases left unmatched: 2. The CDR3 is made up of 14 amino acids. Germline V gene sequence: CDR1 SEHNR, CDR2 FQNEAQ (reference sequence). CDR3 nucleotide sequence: TGTGCCAGCAGCTTGGGACAGGGGGCTGATGGCTACACCTTC. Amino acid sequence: CASSLGQGADGYTF.

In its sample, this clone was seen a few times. CDR3 sequence reads: CASSVVAGEDTQYF. Written as DNA, the CDR3 is TGTGCCAGCAGCGTAGTGGCGGGGGAGGATACGCAGTATTTT. The V gene is TRBV9, the J gene TRBJ2-3; 7 nucleotides agree with TRBD2. The CDR3 is 14 residues long. The J segment lost 6 bases and the V segment lost 0 bases, leaving 4 bases of the junction unmatched. The germline CDR1 and CDR2 sequences are SGDLS and YYNGEE.

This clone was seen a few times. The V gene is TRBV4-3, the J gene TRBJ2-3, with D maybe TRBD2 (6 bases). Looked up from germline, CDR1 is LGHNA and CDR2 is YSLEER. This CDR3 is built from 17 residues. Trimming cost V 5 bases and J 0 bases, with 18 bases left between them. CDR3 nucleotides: TGCGCCAGCAGCTACATCGGACTAAGTTCTAGCACAGATACGCAGTATTTT. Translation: CASSYIGLSSSTDTQYF.